The 23 T cell receptor beta chains below all came from one sample that was sequenced in a study of shared clonotypes between healthy human individuals. CD45RO-negative cells were positively selected for CCR7, leaving out terminally differentiated effector memory CD45RA+ cells. Produced via immunoSEQ multiplex PCR; TCRdb's table is partial and in-frame only. The sample lists around 2,000,000 clones, around 96% occurring once. Sequenced material: naive CD8+ T cells sorted from blood. The receptors stem from a man aged 18 to 29 in good health.

The V and J genes are TRBV10-2 and TRBJ1-5, with no clear D. This CDR3 is 16 amino acids long. The V end was cut by 3 bases, the J end by 0 bases, with 12 bases between. The V gene's germline CDR1 is WSHSY and CDR2 SAAADI. This CDR3 is CASSELEGYSNQPQHF. The CDR3 coding sequence is TGCGCCAGCAGTGAATTAGAGGGTTATAGCAATCAGCCCCAGCATTTT.

V and J are TRBV7-9 and TRBJ2-1, with D tentatively TRBD1 (6 bases). The germline V gene encodes CDR1 SEHNR and CDR2 FQNEAQ (reference sequence). V was pared by 5 bases and J by 3 bases, with 11 bases between. The CDR3 is 14 amino acids. This CDR3 reads CASSIRQDYNEQFF. CDR3 nucleotides: TGTGCCAGCAGCATAAGACAGGACTACAATGAGCAGTTCTTC.

The chain links TRBV28 to TRBJ2-3, with D possibly being TRBD1 or TRBD2 (5 bases each). Germline CDR1 reads MDHEN; CDR2 reads SYDVKM. The CDR3 contains 15 residues. Trimming took 2 bases from V and 2 from J, leaving 11 bases between them. The CDR3 protein is CASSLDSGNTDTQYF. For the CDR3, the DNA is TGTGCCAGCAGTTTAGACAGCGGTAACACAGATACGCAGTATTTT.

V is TRBV4-1 and J is TRBJ1-2, with a weak D call TRBD1 (5 bases). Germline loops: CDR1 MGHRA, CDR2 YSYEKL. Trimming stripped 1 base from V and 2 bases from J, with 8 bases between. The CDR3 is made up of 14 amino acids. CDR3 coding DNA: TGCGCCAGCAGCCAAGTGGGGACCAACTATGGCTACACCTTC. This sequence encodes CASSQVGTNYGYTF.

The V and J genes are TRBV7-9 and TRBJ2-2; TRBD2 might be the D (6 bases). The germline V gene encodes CDR1 SEHNR and CDR2 FQNEAQ (reference sequence). CDR3 length: 12 residues. V lost 5 bases and J 7 bases, leaving 8 bases between the germline ends. DNA of the CDR3: TGTGCCAGCAGCGGAGGGAGCGGGGAGCTGTTTTTT. This translates into CASSGGSGELFF.

The rearrangement uses TRBV28 and TRBJ2-3; 13 positions match TRBD2. Unmatched junction bases numbered 11, after V lost 8 bases and J lost 6 bases. The CDR3 loop spans 16 amino acids. CDR1 is MDHEN and CDR2 is SYDVKM in the germline V gene. The CDR3, as DNA: TGTGCCAGCCGACTAGCGGGGGGCGATGCAGGGGATACGCAGTATTTT. The encoded protein is CASRLAGGDAGDTQYF. The full variable domain, completed using reference TRBV28 and TRBJ2-3, is DVKVTQSSRYLVKRTGEKVFLECVQDMDHENMFWYRQDPGLGLRLIYFSYDVKMKEKGDIPEGYSVSREKKERFSLILESASTNQTSMYLCASRLAGGDAGDTQYFGPGTRLTVL.

CDR3 protein: CASSYPGQGNYGYTF. The CDR3 region has the DNA TGTGCCAGCAGTTACCCGGGACAGGGTAACTATGGCTACACCTTC. V and J are TRBV6-5 and TRBJ1-2, with 9 bases that match TRBD1. Germline V CDR1 and CDR2: MNHEY, SVGAGI. V dropped 2 bases and J dropped 1; count of bases not matched to a gene: 2. CDR3 length: 15 amino acids.

The J gene is TRBJ2-1, the V gene TRBV5-8, with D hard to call. Germline-derived CDR1 and CDR2 are SGHTS and YDEGEE. The length of the CDR3 is 15 residues. The germline V and J ends were trimmed by 2 bases and 9 bases, with 18 bases remaining between them. DNA for the CDR3: TGTGCCAGCAGCTTACCCGCAGTGTCTTGGGGTGAGCAGTTCTTC. Translation gives CASSLPAVSWGEQFF.

The V call is TRBV6-5, the J call TRBJ1-3, with no clear D. Germline lookup yields CDR1 MNHEY and CDR2 SVGAGI. This CDR3 comprises 14 residues. Trimming cost V 2 bases and J 0 bases, with 5 bases left between them. Written as DNA, the CDR3 is TGTGCCAGCAGTTACGACCCCTCTGGAAACACCATATATTTT. Protein sequence: CASSYDPSGNTIYF.

This clone was picked up one time. Additional DNA sequences in this sample encode the identical CDR3. The rearrangement uses TRBV7-9 and TRBJ1-1; TRBD1 agrees at 10 bases. V gave up 1 base and J gave up 2 bases; unmatched junction bases: 1. From germline, CDR1 is SEHNR and CDR2 FQNEAQ (reference sequence). There are 15 residues in the CDR3. The CDR3: CASSLGQGANTEAFF. The CDR3 coding sequence is TGTGCCAGCAGCTTAGGACAGGGGGCCAACACTGAAGCTTTCTTT.

The V and J genes are TRBV27 and TRBJ1-6; D perhaps matches TRBD1 (5 bases). Looked up from germline, CDR1 is MNHEY and CDR2 is SMNVEV (reference sequence). The CDR3 is 15 amino acids. Deletions cut 4 bases from V and 8 bases from J, with 15 bases between. The CDR3 sequence is CASSSPGTGDSPLHF. As DNA, the CDR3 is TGTGCCAGCAGTTCCCCCGGGACGGGAGATTCACCCCTCCACTTT.

The V gene is TRBV4-3, the J gene TRBJ2-7; 7 nucleotides match TRBD1. In germline, CDR1 is LGHNA, CDR2 YSLEER. CDR3 length equals 14 residues. V shed 6 bases and J 3 bases; nucleotides not matched to a gene: 8. The CDR3: CASSPWQGDYEQYF. In nucleotides, the CDR3 is TGCGCCAGCAGTCCCTGGCAGGGGGACTACGAGCAGTACTTC.

V is TRBV6-6 and J is TRBJ2-1; the match to TRBD2 covers 11 bases. CDR1 and CDR2 from the germline V gene are MNHNY and SVGAGI (reference sequence). The CDR3 covers 14 residues. The V and J ends lost 6 bases and 5 bases, in that order; junction bases with no gene match: 3. The CDR3 loop reads CASSSLAGDNEQFF. The CDR3 bases are TGTGCCAGCAGCTCACTAGCGGGAGACAATGAGCAGTTCTTC.

This sequence joins TRBV7-9 and TRBJ2-7; 8 bases are shared with TRBD1. The trim removed 1 base at V and 1 base at J, leaving 12 bases unmatched. Germline lookup yields CDR1 SEHNR and CDR2 FQNEAQ (reference sequence). This CDR3 contains 18 residues. CDR3 nucleotides: TGTGCCAGCAGCTTAGAGGTCCTTCCGGGACAGGCGTCCTACGAGCAGTACTTC. This encodes CASSLEVLPGQASYEQYF.

This chain connects TRBV7-2 to TRBJ1-2, with unresolved D. V was clipped by 5 bases and J by 4 bases, with 11 bases between them. CDR3 size: 13 residues. Germline V gene sequence: CDR1 SGHTA, CDR2 FQGNSA. Here the CDR3 DNA reads TGTGCCAGCAGCCCGGACGGTACCTATGGCTACACCTTC. It encodes CASSPDGTYGYTF.

This clone was detected a few times. The V gene is TRBV10-2, the J gene TRBJ1-6; 8 nucleotides line up with TRBD1. CDR3 length: 17 amino acids. V was clipped by 3 bases and J by 6 bases; unmatched bases: 10. Per germline, CDR1 WSHSY and CDR2 SAAADI. CDR3 sequence (DNA): TGCGCCAGCAGTGATGGCCCAGGGGGCAGCCTTAATTCACCCCTCCACTTT. Its protein product is CASSDGPGGSLNSPLHF.

The chain has TRBV7-9 and TRBJ1-5; 8 nucleotides line up with TRBD1. The CDR3 extends over 15 amino acids. With V trimmed by 3 bases and J by 2 bases, 3 bases remained unmatched. Germline CDR1 reads SEHNR; CDR2 reads FQNEAQ (reference sequence). CDR3 sequence (DNA): TGTGCCAGCAGCTTTGGACAGGGTGGCAATCAGCCCCAGCATTTT. Encoded protein: CASSFGQGGNQPQHF.

The CDR3 sequence is CASSLRQGLDTQYF. CDR3 sequence (DNA): TGCGCCAGCAGCTTGCGGCAGGGGTTGGATACGCAGTATTTT. The V and J genes are TRBV5-1 and TRBJ2-3; D is perhaps TRBD1 (6 bases). The germline V gene encodes CDR1 SGHRS and CDR2 YFSETQ. V lost 1 base, J lost 6 bases, and 12 bases lay in between. The CDR3 runs to 14 residues.

This clone was detected once. The chain employs TRBV27 and TRBJ1-6, with D unresolved. Germline V gene sequence: CDR1 MNHEY, CDR2 SMNVEV (reference sequence). The CDR3 has 18 residues. Trimming cost V 9 bases and J 0 bases, with 21 bases left between them. As DNA, the CDR3 is TGTGCCAGTTCTCCGACCCAGCTGGTTAGCTCCTATAATTCACCCCTCCACTTT. Its translation: CASSPTQLVSSYNSPLHF.

This sequence joins TRBV7-8 and TRBJ2-7, with D possibly matching TRBD2 (6 bases). CDR1 SGHVS and CDR2 FQNEAQ come from the germline V gene. This CDR3 has 14 amino acids. Between the trimmed V and J ends, which lost 4 bases and 3 bases, there was a span of 13 bases. CDR3 sequence reads: CASSSNKDYYEQYF. In DNA form, the CDR3 reads TGTGCCAGCAGCTCCAACAAGGACTACTACGAGCAGTACTTC.

About this clone itself: The sample contains more than one DNA sequence encoding this CDR3. The chain has TRBV5-6 and TRBJ1-3, with D uncertain. Germline-derived CDR1 and CDR2 are SGHDT and YYEEEE. CDR3 length: 15 amino acids. Trimming left V 3 bases short and J 2 bases short, with 12 bases between. This CDR3 is CASSSGTEAGNTIYF. As DNA, the CDR3 is TGTGCCAGCAGCTCAGGCACCGAAGCTGGAAACACCATATATTTT.

V gene TRBV6-5 combines with J gene TRBJ2-5; D not certain. The CDR3 has 13 residues. Germline V gives CDR1 MNHEY, CDR2 SVGAGI. V was clipped by 6 bases and J by 4 bases, with 12 bases between them. The CDR3 here is CASSPVESETQYF. CDR3 coding DNA: TGTGCCAGCAGCCCTGTGGAGTCAGAGACCCAGTACTTC.

The chain recombines TRBV7-9 with TRBJ2-2; 10 bases line up with TRBD2. The length of the CDR3 is 15 residues. The trim removed 4 bases at V and 5 bases at J, leaving 4 bases unmatched. The V gene's germline CDR1 is SEHNR and CDR2 FQNEAQ (reference sequence). Here the CDR3 DNA reads TGTGCCAGCAGCTCCACTAGCGGGGAGACCGGGGAGCTGTTTTTT. This sequence encodes CASSSTSGETGELFF.